Listed below are T cell receptor beta chains from one sample, sequenced in a study of cytomegalovirus exposure and HLA in healthy donors. This table comes from immunoSEQ multiplex PCR, and its TCRdb copy is limited to in-frame clones, with some not included. The sample has over 100,000 clones, around 68% seen once. The sample consisted of PBMCs. These receptor sequences come from a human donor in good health. CDR3s leave out the opening cysteine and the closing phenylalanine or tryptophan.

J	V	CDR3
TRBJ1-2	TRBV4-1	ASSPGGTPNYGYT
TRBJ2-1	TRBV7-2	ASSWQRYNEQF
TRBJ1-2	TRBV6-1	ASANWEGDGGYT
TRBJ2-7	TRBV10-3	ATLQQGVDNEQY
TRBJ2-5	TRBV2	ASSARQVEETQY
TRBJ2-7	TRBV7-8	ASSFTLAGPSEQY
TRBJ1-1	TRBV5-5	ASSFYGDVAEAF
TRBJ2-2	TRBV7-3	ASSLISGDTGELF
TRBJ1-2	TRBV2	ASSGILRTGTNYGYT
TRBJ2-3	TRBV5-1	ASSSGWSTDTQY
TRBJ2-2	TRBV6-1	ASSSRDNAGELF
TRBJ2-5	TRBV7-8	ASSLGRQQETQY
TRBJ1-2	TRBV4-2	ASSHLDREKRSYT
TRBJ1-4	TRBV27	ASSPLPGGVREKLF
TRBJ2-7	TRBV15	ATSRDRTGGEQY